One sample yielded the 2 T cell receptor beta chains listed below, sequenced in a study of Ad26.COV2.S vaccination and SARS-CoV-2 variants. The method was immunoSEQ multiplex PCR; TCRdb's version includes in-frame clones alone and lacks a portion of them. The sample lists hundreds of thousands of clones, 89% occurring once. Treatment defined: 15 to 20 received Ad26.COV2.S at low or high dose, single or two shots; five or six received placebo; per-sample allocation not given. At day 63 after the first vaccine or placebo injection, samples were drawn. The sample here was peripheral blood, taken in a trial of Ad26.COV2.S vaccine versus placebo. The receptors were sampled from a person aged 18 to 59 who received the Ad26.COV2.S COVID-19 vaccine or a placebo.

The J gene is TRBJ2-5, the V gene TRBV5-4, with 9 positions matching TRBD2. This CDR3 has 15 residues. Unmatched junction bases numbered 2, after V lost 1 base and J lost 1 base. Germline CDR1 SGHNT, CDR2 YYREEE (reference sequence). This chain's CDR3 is CASSLKRGAQETQYF. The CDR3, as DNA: TGTGCCAGCAGCTTGAAGCGGGGGGCCCAAGAGACCCAGTACTTC. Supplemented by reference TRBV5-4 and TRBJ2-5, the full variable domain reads ETGVTQSPTHLIKTRGQQVTLRCSSQSGHNTVSWYQQALGQGPQFIFQYYREEENGRGNFPPRFSGLQFPNYSSELNVNALELDDSALYLCASSLKRGAQETQYFGPGTRLLVL.

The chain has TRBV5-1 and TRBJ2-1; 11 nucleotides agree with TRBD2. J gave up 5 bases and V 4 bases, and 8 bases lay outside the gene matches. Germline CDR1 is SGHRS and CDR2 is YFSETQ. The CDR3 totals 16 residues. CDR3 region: CASSLTLAGENNEQFF. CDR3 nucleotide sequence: TGCGCCAGCAGCCTTACACTAGCGGGAGAGAACAATGAGCAGTTCTTC.